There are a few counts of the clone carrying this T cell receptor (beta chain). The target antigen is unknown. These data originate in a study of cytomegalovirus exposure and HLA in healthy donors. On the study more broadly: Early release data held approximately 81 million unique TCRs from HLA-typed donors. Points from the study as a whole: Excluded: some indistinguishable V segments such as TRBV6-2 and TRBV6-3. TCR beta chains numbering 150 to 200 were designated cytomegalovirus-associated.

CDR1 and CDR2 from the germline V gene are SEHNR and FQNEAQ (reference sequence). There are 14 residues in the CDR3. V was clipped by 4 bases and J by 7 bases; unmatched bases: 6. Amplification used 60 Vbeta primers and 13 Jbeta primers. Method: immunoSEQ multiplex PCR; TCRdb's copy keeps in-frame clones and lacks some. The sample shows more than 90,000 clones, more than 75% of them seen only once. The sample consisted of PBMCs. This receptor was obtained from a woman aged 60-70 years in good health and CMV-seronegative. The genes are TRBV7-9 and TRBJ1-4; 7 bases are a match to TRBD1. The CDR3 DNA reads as TGTGCCAGCAGCTCACAGGGGCGGGGTGAAAAACTGTTTTTT. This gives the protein CASSSQGRGEKLFF.